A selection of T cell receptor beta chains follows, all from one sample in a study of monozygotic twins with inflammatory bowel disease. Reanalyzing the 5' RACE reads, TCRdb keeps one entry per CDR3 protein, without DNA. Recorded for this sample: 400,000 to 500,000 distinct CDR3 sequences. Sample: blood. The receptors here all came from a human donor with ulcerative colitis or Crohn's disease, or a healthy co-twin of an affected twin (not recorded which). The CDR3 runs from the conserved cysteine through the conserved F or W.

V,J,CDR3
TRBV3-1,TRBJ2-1,CASSQRGQGNEQFF
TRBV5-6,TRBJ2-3,CASSSPGLAGGTQYF
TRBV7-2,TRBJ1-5,CASSFFPGLDQPQHF
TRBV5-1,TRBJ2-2,CASSLGPSRNTGELFF
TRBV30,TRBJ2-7,CAWSHSGTGSSYEQYF
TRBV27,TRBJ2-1,CASSFSPGLAGRNEQFF
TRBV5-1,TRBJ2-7,CASSSRAASGDSYEQYF
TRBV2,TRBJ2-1,CASSVWGSGGEQFF
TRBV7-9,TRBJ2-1,CASHAGLYNEQFF
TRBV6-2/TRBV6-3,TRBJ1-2,CASVRKPFGGTNFDGYTF
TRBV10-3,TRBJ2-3,CAISEILADTDTQYF